This T cell receptor beta chain was sequenced in a study of shared clonotypes between healthy human individuals. Study-wide results and limits: The low donor count limited represented genetic and exposure-history diversity.

In regard to this clone: Its antigen is not identified.

A CD45RA+ naive subset and a CD45RA-negative memory subset were split from CD4+ cells. Sequenced by immunoSEQ multiplex PCR; TCRdb stores in-frame clones only, minus some. The table shows roughly 1 million clones, with roughly 75% occurring only once. The CDR3 is made up of 15 amino acids. The junction had 6 bases not matched to a gene; V was cut back by 4 bases and J by 1 base. Germline V gene lookup returns CDR1 SNHLY and CDR2 FYNNEI. Sequenced: memory CD4+ T cells sorted from blood. Subset reported: CD45RA-negative fraction. The source of this sequence is a man aged 18 to 29 in good health. This chain links TRBV2 with TRBJ1-1, with TRBD1 matching 7 bases. This chain's CDR3 is CASSVGGLTNTEAFF. The CDR3 nucleotides read TGTGCCAGCAGTGTAGGGGGCCTTACGAACACTGAAGCTTTCTTT.